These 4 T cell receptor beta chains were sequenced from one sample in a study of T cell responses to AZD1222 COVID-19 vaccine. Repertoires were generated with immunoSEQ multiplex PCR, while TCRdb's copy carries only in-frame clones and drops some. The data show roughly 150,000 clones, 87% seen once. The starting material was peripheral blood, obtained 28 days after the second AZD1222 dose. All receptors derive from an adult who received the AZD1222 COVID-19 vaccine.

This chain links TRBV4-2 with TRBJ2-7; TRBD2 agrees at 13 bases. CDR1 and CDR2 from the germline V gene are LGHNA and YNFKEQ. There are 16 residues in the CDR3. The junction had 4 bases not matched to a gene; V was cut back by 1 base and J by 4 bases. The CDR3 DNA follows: TGTGCCAGCAGCCAAGCTGGACTAGCGGGGGAGTACGAGCAGTACTTC. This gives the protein CASSQAGLAGEYEQYF.

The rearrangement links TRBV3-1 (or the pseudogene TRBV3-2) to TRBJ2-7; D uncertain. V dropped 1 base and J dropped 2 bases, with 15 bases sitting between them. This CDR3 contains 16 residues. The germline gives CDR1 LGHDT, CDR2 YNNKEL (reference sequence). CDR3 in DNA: TGTGCCAGCAGCCAAGTCGGCAGTGGGTTGGCCTACGAGCAGTACTTC. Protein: CASSQVGSGLAYEQYF.

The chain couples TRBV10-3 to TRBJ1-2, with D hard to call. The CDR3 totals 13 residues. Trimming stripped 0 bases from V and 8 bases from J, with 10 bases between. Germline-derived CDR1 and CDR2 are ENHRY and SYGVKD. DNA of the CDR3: TGTGCCATCAGTGAGTCGGGGAGGCTCGGCTACACCTTC. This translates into CAISESGRLGYTF.

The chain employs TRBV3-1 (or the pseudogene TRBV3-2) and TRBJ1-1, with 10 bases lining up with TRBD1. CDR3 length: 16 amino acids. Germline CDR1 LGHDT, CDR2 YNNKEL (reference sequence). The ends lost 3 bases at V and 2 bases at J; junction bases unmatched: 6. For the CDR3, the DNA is TGTGCCAGCAGCCACCGGACAGGGGGTCTAAACACTGAAGCTTTCTTT. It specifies CASSHRTGGLNTEAFF.